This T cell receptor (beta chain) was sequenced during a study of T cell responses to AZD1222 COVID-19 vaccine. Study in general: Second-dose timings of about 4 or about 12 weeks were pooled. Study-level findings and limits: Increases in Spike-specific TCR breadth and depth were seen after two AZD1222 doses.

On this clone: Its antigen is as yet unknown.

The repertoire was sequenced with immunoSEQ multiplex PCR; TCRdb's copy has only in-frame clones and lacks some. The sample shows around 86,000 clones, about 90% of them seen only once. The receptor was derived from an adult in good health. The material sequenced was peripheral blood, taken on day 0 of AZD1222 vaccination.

In DNA form, the CDR3 reads TGCGCCAGCAGCTTGGAGGACAGGGTTTGGCGAAAGCAAGAGACCCAGTACTTC. This gives the protein CASSLEDRVWRKQETQYF. This chain connects TRBV5-1 to TRBJ2-5, with 8 bases fitting TRBD1. The J segment lost 2 bases and the V segment lost 0 bases, leaving 12 bases of the junction unmatched. The CDR3 spans 18 residues. Germline CDR1 is SGHRS and CDR2 is YFSETQ.